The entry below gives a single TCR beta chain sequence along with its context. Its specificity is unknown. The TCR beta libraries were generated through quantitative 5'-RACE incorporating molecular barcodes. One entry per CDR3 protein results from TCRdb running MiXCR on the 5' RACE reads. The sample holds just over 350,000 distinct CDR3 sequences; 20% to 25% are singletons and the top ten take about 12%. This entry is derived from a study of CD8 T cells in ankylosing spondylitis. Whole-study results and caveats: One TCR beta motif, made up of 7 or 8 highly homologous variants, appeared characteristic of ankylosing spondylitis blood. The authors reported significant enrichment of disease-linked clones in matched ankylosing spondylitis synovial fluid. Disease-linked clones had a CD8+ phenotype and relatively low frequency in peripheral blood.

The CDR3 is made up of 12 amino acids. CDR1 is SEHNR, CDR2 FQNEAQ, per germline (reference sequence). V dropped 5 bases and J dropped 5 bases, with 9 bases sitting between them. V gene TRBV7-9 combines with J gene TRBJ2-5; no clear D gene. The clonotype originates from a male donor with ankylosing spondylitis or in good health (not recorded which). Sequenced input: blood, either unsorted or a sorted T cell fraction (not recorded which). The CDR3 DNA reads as TGTGCCAGCAGCAGGATCGGGGAGACCCAGTACTTC. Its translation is CASSRIGETQYF.